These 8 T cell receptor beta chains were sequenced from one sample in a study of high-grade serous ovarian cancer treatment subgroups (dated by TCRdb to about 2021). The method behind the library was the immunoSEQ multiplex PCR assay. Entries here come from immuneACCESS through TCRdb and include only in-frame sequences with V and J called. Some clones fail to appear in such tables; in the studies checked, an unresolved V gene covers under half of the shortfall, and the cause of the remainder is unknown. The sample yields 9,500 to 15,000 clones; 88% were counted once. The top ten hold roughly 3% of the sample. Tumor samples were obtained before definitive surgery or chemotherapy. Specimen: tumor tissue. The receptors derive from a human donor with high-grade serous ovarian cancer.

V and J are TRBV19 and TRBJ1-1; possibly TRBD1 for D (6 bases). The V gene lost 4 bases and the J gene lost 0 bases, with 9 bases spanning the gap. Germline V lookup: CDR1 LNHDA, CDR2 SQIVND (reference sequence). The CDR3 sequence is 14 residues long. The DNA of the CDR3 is TGTGCCAGTAGTAAGGACAGAATGAACACTGAAGCTTTCTTT. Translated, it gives CASSKDRMNTEAFF.

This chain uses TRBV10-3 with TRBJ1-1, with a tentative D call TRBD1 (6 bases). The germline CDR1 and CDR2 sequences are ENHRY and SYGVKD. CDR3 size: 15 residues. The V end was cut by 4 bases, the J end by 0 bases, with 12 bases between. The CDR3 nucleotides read TGTGCCATCAGTGGAAGGGGGGGCGTGAACACTGAAGCTTTCTTT. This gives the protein CAISGRGGVNTEAFF.

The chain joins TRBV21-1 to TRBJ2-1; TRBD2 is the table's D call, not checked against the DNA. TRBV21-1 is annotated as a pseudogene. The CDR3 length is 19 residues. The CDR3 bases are TGTGCCAGCAGCCCTGGGCCGCCCGGGGGGACTAGCGAGGTTAATGAGCAGTTCTTC. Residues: CASSPGPPGGTSEVNEQFF.

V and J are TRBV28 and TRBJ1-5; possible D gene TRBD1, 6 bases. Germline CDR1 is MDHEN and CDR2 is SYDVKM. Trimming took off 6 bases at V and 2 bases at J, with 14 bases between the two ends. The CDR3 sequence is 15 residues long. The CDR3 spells CASRGADTGNQPQHF. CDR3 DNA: TGTGCCAGCAGGGGGGCCGACACTGGCAATCAGCCCCAGCATTTT.

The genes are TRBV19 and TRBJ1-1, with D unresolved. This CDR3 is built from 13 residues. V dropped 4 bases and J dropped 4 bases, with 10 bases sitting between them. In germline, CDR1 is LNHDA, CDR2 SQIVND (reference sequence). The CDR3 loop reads CASSRPPGTEAFF. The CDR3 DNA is TGTGCCAGTAGTAGACCCCCCGGCACTGAAGCTTTCTTT.

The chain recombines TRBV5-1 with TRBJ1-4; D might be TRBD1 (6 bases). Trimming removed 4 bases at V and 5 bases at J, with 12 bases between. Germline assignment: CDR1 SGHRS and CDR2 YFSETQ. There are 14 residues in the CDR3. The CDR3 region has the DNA TGCGCCAGCAGCGCCGGACAGCCCAATGAAAAACTGTTTTTT. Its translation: CASSAGQPNEKLFF.

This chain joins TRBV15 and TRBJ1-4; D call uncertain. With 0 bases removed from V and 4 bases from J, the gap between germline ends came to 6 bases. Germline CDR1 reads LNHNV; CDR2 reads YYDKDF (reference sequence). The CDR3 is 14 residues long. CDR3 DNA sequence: TGTGCCACCAGCAGAGATGGCGGTAATGAAAAACTGTTTTTT. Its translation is CATSRDGGNEKLFF.

This CDR3 is CASSIQGWGPYEQYF. The CDR3 bases are TGTGCCAGCAGTATACAGGGATGGGGCCCTTACGAGCAGTACTTC. The V gene is TRBV2, the J gene TRBJ2-7; the D gene is possibly TRBD1 (6 bases). The V and J ends lost 5 bases and 4 bases respectively, with 18 bases between them. Germline V gene lookup returns CDR1 SNHLY and CDR2 FYNNEI. This CDR3 is 15 amino acids long. Supplemented by reference TRBV2 and TRBJ2-7, the full variable domain reads EPEVTQTPSHQVTQMGQEVILRCVPISNHLYFYWYRQILGQKVEFLVSFYNNEISEKSEIFDDQFSVERPDGSNFTLKIRSTKLEDSAMYFCASSIQGWGPYEQYFGPGTRLTVT.